The 9 T cell receptor beta chains below were found in one sample sequenced in a study of blood T cell repertoires in COVID-19. Profiled with immunoSEQ multiplex PCR; TCRdb holds only in-frame clones, not every one. The sample gives 150,000 to 200,000 clones, around 85% of which show up once; around 10% is in the top ten. Sequencing input: peripheral blood. The receptor source for this set is a woman older than 75 with acute or convalescent COVID-19.

The chain uses TRBV7-7 and TRBJ2-5, with TRBD2 matching over 15 bases. The CDR3 is 16 residues long. The ends lost 5 bases at V and 5 bases at J; junction bases unmatched: 6. The germline CDR1 and CDR2 sequences are SSHAT and FNYEAQ (reference sequence). This CDR3 is CASSRGLAGGPETQYF. The DNA of the CDR3 is TGTGCCAGCAGCCGCGGACTAGCGGGGGGGCCGGAGACCCAGTACTTC.

The chain joins TRBV7-9 to TRBJ2-7, with 8 bases that match TRBD1. The CDR3 has 14 amino acids. CDR1 and CDR2 from the germline V gene are SEHNR and FQNEAQ (reference sequence). With 3 bases clipped from V and 5 bases from J, the junction kept 6 bases outside the gene matches. CDR3 DNA sequence: TGTGCCAGCAGCTTTGGGACAGGTATGCACGAGCAGTACTTC. This gives the protein CASSFGTGMHEQYF.

The rearrangement links TRBV19 to TRBJ2-2; D is perhaps TRBD1 (6 bases). Germline V lookup: CDR1 LNHDA, CDR2 SQIVND (reference sequence). V was shortened by 1 base and J by 5 bases, with 8 bases between the two germline ends. There are 14 residues in the CDR3. The CDR3: CASSIGGRTGELFF. CDR3 nucleotides: TGTGCCAGTAGTATAGGGGGGCGTACCGGGGAGCTGTTTTTT.

The gene calls are TRBV28 and TRBJ2-5, with unresolved D. V dropped 4 bases and J dropped 4 bases, with 7 bases sitting between them. This CDR3 is 12 amino acids long. Germline CDR1 is MDHEN and CDR2 is SYDVKM. The CDR3 is CASSSKRETQYF. The DNA for the CDR3 is TGTGCCAGCAGTTCCAAGAGAGAGACCCAGTACTTC.

This clone was observed once. The chain uses TRBV6-5 and TRBJ1-1, with unresolved D. Germline V CDR1 and CDR2: MNHEY, SVGAGI. Trimming stripped 2 bases from V and 5 bases from J, with 18 bases between. This CDR3 comprises 16 residues. This chain's CDR3 is CASSYLQREKRTEAFF. CDR3 DNA sequence: TGTGCCAGCAGTTACCTGCAGAGAGAGAAGAGGACTGAAGCTTTCTTT.

The chain combines TRBV12-3 or TRBV12-4 with TRBJ1-2; the D is unclear. V lost 6 bases and J lost 7, with 12 bases in between. This CDR3 comprises 12 residues. The CDR3 DNA follows: TGTGCCAGCAGGTTTGGAGCAAGTGGCTACACCTTC. Translation: CASRFGASGYTF.

This clone was seen just once. This sequence joins TRBV30 and TRBJ1-6, with D perhaps matching TRBD1 (5 bases). Germline assignment: CDR1 GTSNPN and CDR2 SVGIG (reference sequence). With 2 bases removed from V and 2 bases from J, the gap between germline ends came to 13 bases. This CDR3 has 16 amino acids. The CDR3 DNA follows: TGTGCCTGGAGTACGTTAGGGGCCCCCTATAATTCACCCCTCCACTTT. Translated: CAWSTLGAPYNSPLHF.

The gene calls are TRBV5-6 and TRBJ2-7, with TRBD2 as a possible D gene (6 bases). This CDR3 comprises 13 residues. V was shortened by 4 bases and J by 3 bases, with 11 bases between the two germline ends. CDR1 is SGHDT, CDR2 YYEEEE, per germline. The CDR3 nucleotides read TGTGCCAGCAGCCGGATGGGACTCTACGAGCAGTACTTC. Its translation: CASSRMGLYEQYF.

The count of this clone is one. The chain couples TRBV5-1 to TRBJ1-2, with 8 bases matching TRBD1. CDR3 size: 14 residues. V lost 4 bases, J lost 6 bases, and 8 bases stayed unmatched. Per germline, CDR1 SGHRS and CDR2 YFSETQ. The CDR3 nucleotides read TGCGCCAGCAGCCGCGACAGGGGCGTGGATGGCTACACCTTC. It is translated as CASSRDRGVDGYTF.